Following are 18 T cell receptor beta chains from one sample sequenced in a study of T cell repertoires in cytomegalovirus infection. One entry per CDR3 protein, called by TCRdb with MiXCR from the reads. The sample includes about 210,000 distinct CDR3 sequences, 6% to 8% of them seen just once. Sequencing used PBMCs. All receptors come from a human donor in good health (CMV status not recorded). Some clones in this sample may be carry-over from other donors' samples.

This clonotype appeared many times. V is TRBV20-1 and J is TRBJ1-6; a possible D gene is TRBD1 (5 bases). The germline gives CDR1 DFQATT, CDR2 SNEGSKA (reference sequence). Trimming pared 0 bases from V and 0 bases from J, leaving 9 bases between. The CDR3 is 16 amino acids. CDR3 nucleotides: TGCAGTGCTAGAGACAACGGGGGCTCCTATAATTCACCCCTCCACTTT. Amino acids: CSARDNGGSYNSPLHF.

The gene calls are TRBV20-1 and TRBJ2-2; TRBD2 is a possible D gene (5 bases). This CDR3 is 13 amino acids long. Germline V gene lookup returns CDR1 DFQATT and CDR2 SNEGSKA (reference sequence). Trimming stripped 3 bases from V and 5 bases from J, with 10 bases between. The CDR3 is CSARDGGTGELFF. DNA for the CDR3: TGCAGTGCTAGGGACGGAGGTACCGGGGAGCTGTTTTTT.

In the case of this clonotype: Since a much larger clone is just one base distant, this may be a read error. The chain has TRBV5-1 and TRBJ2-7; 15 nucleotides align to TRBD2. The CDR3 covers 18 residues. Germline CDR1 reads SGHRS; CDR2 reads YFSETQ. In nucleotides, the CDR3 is TGCGCCAGCCGCTTGGGGGGACTAGCGGGGGGTTCAACCTACGAGCAGTACTTC. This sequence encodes CASRLGGLAGGSTYEQYF.

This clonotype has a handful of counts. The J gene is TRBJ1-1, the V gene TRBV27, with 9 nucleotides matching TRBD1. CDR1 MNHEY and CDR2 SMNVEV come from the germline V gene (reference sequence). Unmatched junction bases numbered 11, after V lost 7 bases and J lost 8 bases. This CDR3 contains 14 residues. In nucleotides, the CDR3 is TGTGCCAGCACCCAGTTTGGGGGGACAGGGGAAGCTTTCTTT. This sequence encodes CASTQFGGTGEAFF.

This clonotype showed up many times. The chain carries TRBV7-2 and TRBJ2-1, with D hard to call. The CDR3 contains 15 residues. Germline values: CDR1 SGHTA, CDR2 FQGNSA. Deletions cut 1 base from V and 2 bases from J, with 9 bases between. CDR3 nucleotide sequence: TGTGCCAGCAGCTTAGAGGGCAGGACCTACAATGAGCAGTTCTTC. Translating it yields CASSLEGRTYNEQFF.

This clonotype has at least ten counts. The CDR3 nucleotides read TGTGCCAGCAGCCTCGGACTAGGATCGGACGAGCAGTACTTC. Translated, it gives CASSLGLGSDEQYF. The chain employs TRBV14 and TRBJ2-7; 7 positions agree with TRBD2. CDR3 length equals 14 residues. Germline lookup yields CDR1 SGHDN and CDR2 FVKESK. The trim removed 4 bases at V and 5 bases at J, leaving 8 bases unmatched.

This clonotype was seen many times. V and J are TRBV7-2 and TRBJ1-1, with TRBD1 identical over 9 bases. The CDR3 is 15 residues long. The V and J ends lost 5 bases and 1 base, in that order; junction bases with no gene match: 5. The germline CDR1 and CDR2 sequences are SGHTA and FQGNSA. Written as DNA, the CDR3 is TGTGCCAGCAGCCTCCGGACAGGGGCGAACACTGAAGCTTTCTTT. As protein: CASSLRTGANTEAFF.

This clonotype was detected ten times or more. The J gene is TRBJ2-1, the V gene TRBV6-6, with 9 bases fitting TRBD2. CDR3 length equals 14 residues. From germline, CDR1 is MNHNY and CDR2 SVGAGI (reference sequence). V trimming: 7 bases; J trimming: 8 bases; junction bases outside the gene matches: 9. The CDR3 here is CASNAGGRIDEQFF. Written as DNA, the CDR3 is TGTGCCAGCAATGCGGGGGGGCGAATTGATGAGCAGTTCTTC.

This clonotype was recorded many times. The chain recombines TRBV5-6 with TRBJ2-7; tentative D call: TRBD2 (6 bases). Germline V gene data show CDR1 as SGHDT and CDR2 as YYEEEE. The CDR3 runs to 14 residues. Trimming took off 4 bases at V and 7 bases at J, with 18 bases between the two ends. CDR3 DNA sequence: TGTGCCAGCAGCCTCTGGCGGGGTTCGGGGGAGCAGTACTTC. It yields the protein CASSLWRGSGEQYF.

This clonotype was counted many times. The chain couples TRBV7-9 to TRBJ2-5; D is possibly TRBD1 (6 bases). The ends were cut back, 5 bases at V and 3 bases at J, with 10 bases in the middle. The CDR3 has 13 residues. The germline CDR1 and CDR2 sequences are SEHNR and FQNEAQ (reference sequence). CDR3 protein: CASSGWTEETQYF. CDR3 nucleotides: TGTGCCAGCAGCGGGTGGACAGAAGAGACCCAGTACTTC.

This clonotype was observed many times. Written as DNA, the CDR3 is TGTGCCAGCAGCCAAGACGGGACAGGGAGGACTCTTAATGAGCAGTTCTTC. It translates to CASSQDGTGRTLNEQFF. The rearrangement joins TRBV28 to TRBJ2-1, with 9 bases fitting TRBD1. Germline V lookup: CDR1 MDHEN, CDR2 SYDVKM. The trim removed 6 bases at V and 7 bases at J, leaving 16 bases unmatched. The CDR3 consists of 17 residues. The full variable domain, its missing parts supplied by reference TRBV28 and TRBJ2-1, is DVKVTQSSRYLVKRTGEKVFLECVQDMDHENMFWYRQDPGLGLRLIYFSYDVKMKEKGDIPEGYSVSREKKERFSLILESASTNQTSMYLCASSQDGTGRTLNEQFFGPGTRLTVL.

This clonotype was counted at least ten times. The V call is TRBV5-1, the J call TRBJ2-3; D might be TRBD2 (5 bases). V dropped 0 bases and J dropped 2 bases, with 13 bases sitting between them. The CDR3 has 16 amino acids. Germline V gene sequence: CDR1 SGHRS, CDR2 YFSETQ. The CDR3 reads CASSLDPGVFTDTQYF. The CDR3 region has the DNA TGCGCCAGCAGCTTGGACCCCGGGGTTTTCACAGATACGCAGTATTTT.

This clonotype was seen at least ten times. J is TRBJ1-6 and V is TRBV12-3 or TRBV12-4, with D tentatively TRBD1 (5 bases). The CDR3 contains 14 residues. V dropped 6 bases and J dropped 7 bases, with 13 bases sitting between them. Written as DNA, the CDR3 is TGTGCCAGCAGACGGGACTCTCCCAATTCACCCCTCCACTTT. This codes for CASRRDSPNSPLHF.

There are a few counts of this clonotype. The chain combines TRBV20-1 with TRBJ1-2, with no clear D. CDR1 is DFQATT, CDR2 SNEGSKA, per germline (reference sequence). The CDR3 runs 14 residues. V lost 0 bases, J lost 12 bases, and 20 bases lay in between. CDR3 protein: CSARDPLSMVVNTF. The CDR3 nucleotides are TGCAGTGCTAGAGATCCTCTCTCCATGGTCGTCAACACCTTC.

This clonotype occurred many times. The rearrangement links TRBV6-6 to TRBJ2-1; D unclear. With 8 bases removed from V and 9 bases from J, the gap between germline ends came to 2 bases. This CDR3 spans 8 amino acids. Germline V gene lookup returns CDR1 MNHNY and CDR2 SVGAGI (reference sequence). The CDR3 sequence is CASGEQFF. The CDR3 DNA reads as TGTGCCAGCGGTGAGCAGTTCTTC.

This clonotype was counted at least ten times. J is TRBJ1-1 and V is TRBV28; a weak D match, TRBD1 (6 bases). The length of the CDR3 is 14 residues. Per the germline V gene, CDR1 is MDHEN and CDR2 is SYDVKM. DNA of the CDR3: TGTGCGGGGGGCGGTGGGGCCCTGAACACTGAAGCTTTCTTT. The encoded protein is CAGGGGALNTEAFF. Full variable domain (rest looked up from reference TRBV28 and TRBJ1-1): DVKVTQSSRYLVKRTGEKVFLECVQDMDHENMFWYRQDPGLGLRLIYFSYDVKMKEKGDIPEGYSVSREKKERFSLILESASTNQTSMYLCAGGGGALNTEAFFGQGTRLTVV.

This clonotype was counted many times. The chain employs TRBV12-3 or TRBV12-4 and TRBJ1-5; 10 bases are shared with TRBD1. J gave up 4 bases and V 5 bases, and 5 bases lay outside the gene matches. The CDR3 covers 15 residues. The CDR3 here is CASSIPDRGNQPQHF. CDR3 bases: TGTGCCAGCAGTATCCCGGACAGGGGGAATCAGCCCCAGCATTTT.

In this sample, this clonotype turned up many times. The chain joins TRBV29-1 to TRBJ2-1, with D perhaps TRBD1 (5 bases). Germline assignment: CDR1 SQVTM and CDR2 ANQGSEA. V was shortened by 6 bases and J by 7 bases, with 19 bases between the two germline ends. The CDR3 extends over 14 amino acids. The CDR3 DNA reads TGCAGCGTCCAGGGTCAGGGCCTAGGAAATGAGCAGTTCTTC. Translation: CSVQGQGLGNEQFF.